Included here is one TCR beta chain sequence, with context. Its specificity is unknown. The entirety of the isolated RNA underwent reverse transcription, so expressed TCRB transcripts were sequenced. TCRdb's copy holds only in-frame clones and misses some; the assay was immunoSEQ multiplex PCR. The sample includes 900,000 or so clones, roughly 15% seen only once; the top ten take around 0.02%. CD4+ naive, central memory, regulatory and stem cell-like memory cells were sorted via CD45RO/CCR7/CD25/CD127/CD95/CD27. This entry belongs to a study of beta chain features in type 1 diabetes. About the research overall: No patient-donor differences in age, gender, total cells or subset yield.

This CDR3 has 17 amino acids. Trimming cost V 5 bases and J 7 bases; bases outside gene matches: 18. The germline gives CDR1 LGHNA, CDR2 YSLEER. Study conclusions and caveats: Sampled from patients, naive, central memory and Treg TCRB repertoires appeared more similar than those sampled from healthy donors.

Sequencing was carried out using naive CD4+ T cells from blood. The TCR sequence derives from a woman aged 18-30 years in good health. The chain has TRBV4-3 and TRBJ2-3, with 7 bases aligning to TRBD2. As DNA, the CDR3 is TGCGCCAGCAGCTTATACGGCGGGAGCCACACCCAGAATACGCAGTATTTT. The encoded protein is CASSLYGGSHTQNTQYF.